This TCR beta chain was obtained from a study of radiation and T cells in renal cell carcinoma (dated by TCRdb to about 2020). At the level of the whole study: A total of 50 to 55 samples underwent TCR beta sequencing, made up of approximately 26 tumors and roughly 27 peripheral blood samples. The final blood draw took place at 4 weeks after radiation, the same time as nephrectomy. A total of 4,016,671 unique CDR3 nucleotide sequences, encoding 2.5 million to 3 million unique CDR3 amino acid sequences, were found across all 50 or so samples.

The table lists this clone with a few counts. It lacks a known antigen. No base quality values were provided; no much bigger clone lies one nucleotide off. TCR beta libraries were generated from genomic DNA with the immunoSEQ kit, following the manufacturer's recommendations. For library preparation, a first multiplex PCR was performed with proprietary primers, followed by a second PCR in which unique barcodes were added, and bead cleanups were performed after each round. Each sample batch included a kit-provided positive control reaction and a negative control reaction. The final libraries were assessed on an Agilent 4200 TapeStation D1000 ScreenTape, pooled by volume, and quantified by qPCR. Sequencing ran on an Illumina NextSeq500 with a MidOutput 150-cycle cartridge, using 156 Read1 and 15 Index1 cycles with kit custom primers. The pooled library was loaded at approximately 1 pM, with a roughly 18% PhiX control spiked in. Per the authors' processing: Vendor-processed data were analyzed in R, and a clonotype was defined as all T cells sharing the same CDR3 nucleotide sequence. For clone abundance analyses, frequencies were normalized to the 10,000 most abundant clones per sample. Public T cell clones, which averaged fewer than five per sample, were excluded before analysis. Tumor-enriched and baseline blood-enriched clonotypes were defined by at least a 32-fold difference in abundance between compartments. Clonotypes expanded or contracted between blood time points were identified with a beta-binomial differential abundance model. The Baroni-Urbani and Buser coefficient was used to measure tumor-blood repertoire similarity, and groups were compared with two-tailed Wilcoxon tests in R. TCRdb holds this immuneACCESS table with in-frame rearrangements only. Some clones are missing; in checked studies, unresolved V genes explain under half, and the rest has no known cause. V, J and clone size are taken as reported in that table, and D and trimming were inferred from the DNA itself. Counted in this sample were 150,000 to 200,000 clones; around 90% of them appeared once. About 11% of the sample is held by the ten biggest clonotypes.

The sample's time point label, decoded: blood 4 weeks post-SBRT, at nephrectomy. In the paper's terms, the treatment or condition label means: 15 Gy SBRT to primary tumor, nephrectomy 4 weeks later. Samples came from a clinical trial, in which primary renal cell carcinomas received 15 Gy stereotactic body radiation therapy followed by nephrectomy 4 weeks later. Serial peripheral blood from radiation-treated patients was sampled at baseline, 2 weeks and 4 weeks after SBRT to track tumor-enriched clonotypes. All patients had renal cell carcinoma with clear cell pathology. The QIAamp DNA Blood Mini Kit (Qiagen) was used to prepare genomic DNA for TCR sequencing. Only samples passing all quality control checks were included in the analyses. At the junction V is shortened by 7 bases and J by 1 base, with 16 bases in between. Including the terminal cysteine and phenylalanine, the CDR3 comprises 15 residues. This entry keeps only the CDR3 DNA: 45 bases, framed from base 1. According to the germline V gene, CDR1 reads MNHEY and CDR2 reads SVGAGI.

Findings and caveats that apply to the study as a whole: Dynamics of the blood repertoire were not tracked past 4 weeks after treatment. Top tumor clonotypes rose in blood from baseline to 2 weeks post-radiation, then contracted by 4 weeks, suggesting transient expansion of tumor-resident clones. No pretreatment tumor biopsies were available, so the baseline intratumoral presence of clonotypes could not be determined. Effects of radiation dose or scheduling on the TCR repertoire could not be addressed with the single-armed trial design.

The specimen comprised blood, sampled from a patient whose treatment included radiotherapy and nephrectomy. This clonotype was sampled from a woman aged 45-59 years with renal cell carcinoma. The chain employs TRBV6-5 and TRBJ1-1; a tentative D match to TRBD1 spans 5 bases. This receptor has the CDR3 CASKRIGEENTEAFF. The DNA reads TGTGCCAGCAAGCGGATAGGGGAGGAGAACACTGAAGCTTTCTTT.